This T cell receptor beta chain was profiled in a study of blood T cell repertoires in COVID-19. Produced via immunoSEQ multiplex PCR; TCRdb's table is partial and in-frame only. Here the sample spans hundreds of thousands of clones, around 90% being singletons. CDR3 length equals 13 residues. V was pared by 4 bases and J by 5 bases, with 11 bases between. CDR1 and CDR2 from the germline V gene are SGHTA and FQGNSA. The TCR comes from a woman between 50 and 59 years old who had recovered from COVID-19. Sequencing was done on a sample of PBMCs or T cells enriched from blood (not recorded which). The chain uses TRBV7-2 and TRBJ1-2, with a weak D call TRBD1 (6 bases). The CDR3 is CASSSDRRYGYTF. Here the CDR3 DNA reads TGTGCCAGCAGCTCAGACAGGCGGTATGGCTACACCTTC.